The 14 T cell receptor beta chains reported below all come from one sample, sequenced in a study of radiation and T cells in renal cell carcinoma (dated by TCRdb to between 2020 and 2021). The library was obtained by the immunoSEQ multiplex PCR assay. TCRdb holds this immuneACCESS table with in-frame rearrangements only. Some clones are missing; in checked studies, unresolved V genes explain under half, and the rest has no known cause. For this sample there are around 160,000 clones; about 87% appear just once. Jointly, the top ten make up around 4% of the sample. The time point label, as the study defines it: baseline pretreatment blood. Read against the paper, the sample's treatment or condition label means: 15 Gy SBRT to primary tumor, nephrectomy 4 weeks later. This material consisted of blood, taken from a patient whose treatment included radiotherapy and nephrectomy. The source of these receptors is a woman aged 70-85 years with renal cell carcinoma.

With regard to this clone: The sample carries other DNA sequences with the same CDR3. This chain links TRBV28 with TRBJ1-2; D is unclear. This CDR3 is 12 amino acids long. Germline V gives CDR1 MDHEN, CDR2 SYDVKM. The V and J ends lost 1 base and 3 bases respectively, with 3 bases between them. CDR3 DNA: TGTGCCAGCAGTTTATCGGACTATGGCTACACCTTC. It translates to CASSLSDYGYTF.

The chain has TRBV5-5 and TRBJ2-3; TRBD2 might be the D (5 bases). CDR1 SGHKS and CDR2 YYEKEE come from the germline V gene (reference sequence). The CDR3 is 15 residues long. V was clipped by 5 bases and J by 3 bases, with 16 bases between them. This chain's CDR3 is CASSRDNRGTDTQYF. CDR3 DNA: TGTGCCAGCAGTAGAGACAATAGAGGGACAGATACGCAGTATTTT. The full variable domain, in which reference TRBV5-5 and TRBJ2-3 provide the parts outside the CDR3, is DAGVTQSPTHLIKTRGQQVTLRCSPISGHKSVSWYQQVLGQGPQFIFQYYEKEERGRGNFPDRFSARQFPNYSSELNVNALLLGDSALYLCASSRDNRGTDTQYFGPGTRLTVL.

The rearrangement links TRBV19 to TRBJ2-1; 10 bases agree with TRBD2. The junction had 15 bases not matched to a gene; V was cut back by 10 bases and J by 9 bases. The CDR3 has 15 amino acids. Germline V CDR1 and CDR2: LNHDA, SQIVND (reference sequence). As DNA, the CDR3 is TGTGCCACCGTAGCGGGGGGCGGGTTTAGTGCTGAGCAGTTCTTC. This encodes CATVAGGGFSAEQFF.

The chain links TRBV5-1 to TRBJ2-2; TRBD2 might be the D (5 bases). The CDR3 length is 16 residues. CDR1 and CDR2 from the germline V gene are SGHRS and YFSETQ. V was trimmed by 5 bases and J by 5 bases, leaving 19 bases between them. This chain's CDR3 is CASSLVSGLGTGELFF. CDR3 DNA sequence: TGCGCCAGCAGTCTTGTATCGGGGTTGGGGACCGGGGAGCTGTTTTTT.

This rearrangement joins TRBV7-2 to TRBJ1-4; D is ambiguous. Trimming took 5 bases from V and 0 from J, leaving 13 bases between them. The CDR3 contains 16 residues. Germline V gene sequence: CDR1 SGHTA, CDR2 FQGNSA. CDR3 in DNA: TGTGCCAGCAGCCCCGCCGGTACAGCAACTAATGAAAAACTGTTTTTT. It translates to CASSPAGTATNEKLFF. The full variable domain, with the rest looked up from reference TRBV7-2 and TRBJ1-4, is GAGVSQSPSNKVTEKGKDVELRCDPISGHTALYWYRQSLGQGLEFLIYFQGNSAPDKSGLPSDRFSAERTGGSVSTLTIQRTQQEDSAVYLCASSPAGTATNEKLFFGSGTQLSVL.

The chain carries TRBV11-1 and TRBJ2-3; 8 bases are a match to TRBD2. Germline CDR1 and CDR2: SGHAT and FQDESV (reference sequence). The trim removed 1 base at V and 2 bases at J, leaving 8 bases unmatched. This CDR3 region has 17 residues. This CDR3 reads CASSLVGTSGLTDTQYF. As DNA, the CDR3 is TGTGCCAGCAGCTTAGTAGGTACTAGCGGACTCACAGATACGCAGTATTTT. Together with reference TRBV11-1 and TRBJ2-3, the CDR3 gives the full variable domain: EAEVAQSPRYKITEKSQAVAFWCDPISGHATLYWYRQILGQGPELLVQFQDESVVDDSQLPKDRFSAERLKGVDSTLKIQPAELGDSAMYLCASSLVGTSGLTDTQYFGPGTRLTVL.

Here the CDR3 reads CASSSGTSGGYTF. Here the CDR3 DNA reads TGTGCCAGCAGCTCCGGAACCTCTGGGGGCTACACCTTC. The J gene is TRBJ1-2, the V gene TRBV27, with D unresolved. CDR1 and CDR2 from the germline V gene are MNHEY and SMNVEV (reference sequence). The V gene lost 6 bases and the J gene lost 8 bases, with 16 bases spanning the gap. The CDR3 runs 13 residues.

V and J are TRBV5-4 and TRBJ2-3; 14 positions agree with TRBD2. The germline CDR1 and CDR2 sequences are SGHNT and YYREEE (reference sequence). Trimming took 4 bases from V and 3 from J; bases not matched to a gene: 4. The CDR3 has 16 amino acids. Here the CDR3 DNA reads TGTGCCAGCAGCCCGACTAGCGGGGGGGGGACAGATACGCAGTATTTT. Protein product: CASSPTSGGGTDTQYF.

V gene TRBV4-3 combines with J gene TRBJ2-3; 8 bases agree with TRBD2. The V segment lost 4 bases and the J segment 9 bases; nucleotides outside the gene matches: 9. This CDR3 is 14 amino acids long. Germline assignment: CDR1 LGHNA and CDR2 YSLEER. The DNA of the CDR3 is TGCGCCAGCAGCCGGGGTAGCGGGGAAGGGACGCAGTATTTT. As protein: CASSRGSGEGTQYF.

This chain joins TRBV19 and TRBJ2-2; a weak D match, TRBD2 (5 bases). Germline lookup yields CDR1 LNHDA and CDR2 SQIVND (reference sequence). This CDR3 has 16 residues. V was trimmed by 1 base and J by 0 bases, leaving 9 bases between them. DNA of the CDR3: TGTGCCAGTAGTATAGTGGGAGTGACGAACACCGGGGAGCTGTTTTTT. Protein sequence: CASSIVGVTNTGELFF.

This chain joins TRBV5-1 and TRBJ2-3; 8 positions match TRBD1. With V trimmed by 4 bases and J by 1 base, 5 bases remained unmatched. Germline V lookup: CDR1 SGHRS, CDR2 YFSETQ. This CDR3 spans 15 amino acids. CDR3 sequence reads: CASSHGQGGTDTQYF. CDR3 nucleotides: TGCGCCAGCAGCCATGGACAGGGAGGCACAGATACGCAGTATTTT.

For this clone: The sample holds other DNA sequences that translate to the same CDR3. J is TRBJ1-1 and V is TRBV7-9, with D unclear. Germline assignment: CDR1 SEHNR and CDR2 FQNEAQ (reference sequence). The ends were cut back, 1 base at V and 4 bases at J, with 7 bases in the middle. The CDR3 extends over 13 amino acids. CDR3 region: CASSLDLGTEAFF. The CDR3 nucleotides are TGTGCCAGCAGCTTAGACCTGGGCACTGAAGCTTTCTTT.

This chain uses TRBV19 with TRBJ2-3; D possibly corresponds to TRBD2 (5 bases). Trimming left V 3 bases short and J 0 bases short, with 10 bases between. CDR3 length: 15 residues. Germline loops: CDR1 LNHDA, CDR2 SQIVND (reference sequence). The CDR3, as DNA: TGTGCCAGTAGTATCCGCCGGGGTAGCACAGATACGCAGTATTTT. The encoded protein is CASSIRRGSTDTQYF.

The rearrangement joins TRBV7-2 to TRBJ2-3; 8 nucleotides line up with TRBD1. The CDR3 totals 15 residues. Germline V CDR1 and CDR2: SGHTA, FQGNSA. J was trimmed by 4 bases and V by 1 base; bases with no gene match: 4. CDR3 sequence (DNA): TGTGCCAGCAGCTTAGTGGCAGGGGGCCCAGATACGCAGTATTTT. Amino acid sequence: CASSLVAGGPDTQYF.